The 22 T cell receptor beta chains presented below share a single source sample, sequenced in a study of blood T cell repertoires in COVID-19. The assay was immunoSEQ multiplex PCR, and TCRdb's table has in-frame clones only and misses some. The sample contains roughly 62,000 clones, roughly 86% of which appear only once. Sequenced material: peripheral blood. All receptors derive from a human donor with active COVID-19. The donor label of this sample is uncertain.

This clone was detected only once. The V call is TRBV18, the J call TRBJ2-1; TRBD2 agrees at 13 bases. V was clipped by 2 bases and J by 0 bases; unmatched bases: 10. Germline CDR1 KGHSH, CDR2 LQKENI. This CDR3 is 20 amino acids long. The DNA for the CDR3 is TGTGCCAGCTCACCAGGGCTAGGACTAGCGGGAGTGGGCTCCTACAATGAGCAGTTCTTC. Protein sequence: CASSPGLGLAGVGSYNEQFF.

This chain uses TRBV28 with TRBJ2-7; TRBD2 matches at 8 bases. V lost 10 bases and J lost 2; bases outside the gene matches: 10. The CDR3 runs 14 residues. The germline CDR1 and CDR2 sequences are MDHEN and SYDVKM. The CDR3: CAIMGSGRPYEQYF. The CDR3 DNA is TGTGCCATTATGGGCAGCGGGAGACCCTACGAGCAGTACTTC.

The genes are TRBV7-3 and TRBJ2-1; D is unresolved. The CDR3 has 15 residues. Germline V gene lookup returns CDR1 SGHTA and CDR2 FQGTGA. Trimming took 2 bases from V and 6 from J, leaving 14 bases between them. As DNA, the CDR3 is TGTGCCAGCAGCTTAGGTGACAAGTTACTCAATGAGCAGTTCTTC. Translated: CASSLGDKLLNEQFF.

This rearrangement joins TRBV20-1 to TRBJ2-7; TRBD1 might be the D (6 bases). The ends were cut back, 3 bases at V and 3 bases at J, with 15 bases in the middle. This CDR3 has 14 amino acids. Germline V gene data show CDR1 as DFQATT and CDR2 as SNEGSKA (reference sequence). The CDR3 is CSASGGDRFYEQYF. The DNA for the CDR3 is TGCAGTGCTAGTGGGGGCGACCGGTTCTACGAGCAGTACTTC.

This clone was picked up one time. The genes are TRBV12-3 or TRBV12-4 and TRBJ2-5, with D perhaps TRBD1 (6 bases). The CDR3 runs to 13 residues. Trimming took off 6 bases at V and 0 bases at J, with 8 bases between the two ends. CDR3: CASSGQYQETQYF. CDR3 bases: TGTGCCAGCAGCGGACAGTACCAAGAGACCCAGTACTTC.

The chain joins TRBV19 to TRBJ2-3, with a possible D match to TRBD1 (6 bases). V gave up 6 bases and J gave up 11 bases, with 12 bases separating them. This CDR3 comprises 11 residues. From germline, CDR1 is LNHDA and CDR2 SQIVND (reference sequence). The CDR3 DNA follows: TGTGCCAGTAGGTCGGGGACAAGGCAGTATTTT. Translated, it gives CASRSGTRQYF.

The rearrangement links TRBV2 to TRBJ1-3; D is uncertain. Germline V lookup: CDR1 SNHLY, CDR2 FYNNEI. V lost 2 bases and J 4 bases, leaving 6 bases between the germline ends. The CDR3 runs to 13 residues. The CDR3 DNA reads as TGTGCCAGCAGTGAACTATCGGGAAACACCATATATTTT. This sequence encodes CASSELSGNTIYF. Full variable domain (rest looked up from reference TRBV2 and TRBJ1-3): EPEVTQTPSHQVTQMGQEVILRCVPISNHLYFYWYRQILGQKVEFLVSFYNNEISEKSEIFDDQFSVERPDGSNFTLKIRSTKLEDSAMYFCASSELSGNTIYFGEGSWLTVV.

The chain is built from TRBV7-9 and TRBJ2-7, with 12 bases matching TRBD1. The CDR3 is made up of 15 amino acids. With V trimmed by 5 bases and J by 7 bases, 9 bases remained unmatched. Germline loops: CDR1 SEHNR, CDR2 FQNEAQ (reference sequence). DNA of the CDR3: TGTGCCAGCAGCGATCCGGGACAGGGGGCTTGGGAGCAGTACTTC. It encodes CASSDPGQGAWEQYF.

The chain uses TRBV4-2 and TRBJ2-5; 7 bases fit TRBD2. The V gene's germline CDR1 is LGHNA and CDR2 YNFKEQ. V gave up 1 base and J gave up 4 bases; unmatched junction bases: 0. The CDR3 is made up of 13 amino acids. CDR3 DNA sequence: TGTGCCAGCAGCCAAGGACTAGCAGAGACCCAGTACTTC. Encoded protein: CASSQGLAETQYF.

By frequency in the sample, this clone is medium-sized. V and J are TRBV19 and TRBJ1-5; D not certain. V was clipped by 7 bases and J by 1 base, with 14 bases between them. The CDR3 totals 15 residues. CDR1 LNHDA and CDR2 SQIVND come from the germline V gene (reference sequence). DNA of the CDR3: TGTGCCAGTATGCACACGAGACTCAGCAATCAGCCCCAGCATTTT. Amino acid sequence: CASMHTRLSNQPQHF.

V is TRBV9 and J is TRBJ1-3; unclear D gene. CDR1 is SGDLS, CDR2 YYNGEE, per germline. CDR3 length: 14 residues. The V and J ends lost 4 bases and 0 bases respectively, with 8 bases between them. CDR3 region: CASSPGGSGNTIYF. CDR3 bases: TGTGCCAGCAGCCCCGGTGGCTCTGGAAACACCATATATTTT.

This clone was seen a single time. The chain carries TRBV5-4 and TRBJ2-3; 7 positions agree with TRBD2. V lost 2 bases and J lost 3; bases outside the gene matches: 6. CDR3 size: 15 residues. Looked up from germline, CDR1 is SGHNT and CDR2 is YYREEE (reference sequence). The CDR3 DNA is TGTGCCAGCAGCTTTGGGGGGGTGGAGACAGATACGCAGTATTTT. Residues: CASSFGGVETDTQYF.

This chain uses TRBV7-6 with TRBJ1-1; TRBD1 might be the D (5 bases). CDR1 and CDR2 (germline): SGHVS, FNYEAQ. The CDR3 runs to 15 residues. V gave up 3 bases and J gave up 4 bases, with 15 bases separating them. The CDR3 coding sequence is TGTGCCAGCAGCTTTAATCCCAGGGATGCCACTGAAGCTTTCTTT. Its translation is CASSFNPRDATEAFF.

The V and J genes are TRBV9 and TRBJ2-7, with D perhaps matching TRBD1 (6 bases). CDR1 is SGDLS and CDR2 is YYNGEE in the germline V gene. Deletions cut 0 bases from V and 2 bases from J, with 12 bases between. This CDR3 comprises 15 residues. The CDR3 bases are TGTGCCAGCAGCGTAGAGGGGACACTTACCTACGAGCAGTACTTC. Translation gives CASSVEGTLTYEQYF.

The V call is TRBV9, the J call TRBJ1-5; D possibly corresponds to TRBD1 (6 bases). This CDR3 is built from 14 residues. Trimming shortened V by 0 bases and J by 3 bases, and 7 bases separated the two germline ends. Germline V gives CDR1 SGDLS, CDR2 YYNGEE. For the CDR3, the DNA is TGTGCCAGCAGCGTAGGGACAGACAATCAGCCCCAGCATTTT. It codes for CASSVGTDNQPQHF.

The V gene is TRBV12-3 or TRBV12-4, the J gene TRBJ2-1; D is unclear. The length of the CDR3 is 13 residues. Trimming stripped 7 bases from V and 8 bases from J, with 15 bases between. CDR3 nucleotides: TGTGCCAGCATCCCAGAGATAAGCGATGAGCAGTTCTTC. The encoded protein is CASIPEISDEQFF.

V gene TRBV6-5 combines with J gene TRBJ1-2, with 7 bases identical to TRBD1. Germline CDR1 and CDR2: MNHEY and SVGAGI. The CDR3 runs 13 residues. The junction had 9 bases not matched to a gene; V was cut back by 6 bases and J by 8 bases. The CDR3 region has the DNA TGTGCCAGCAGAAAGACAGGGAAAGGAGGCTACACCTTC. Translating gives CASRKTGKGGYTF.

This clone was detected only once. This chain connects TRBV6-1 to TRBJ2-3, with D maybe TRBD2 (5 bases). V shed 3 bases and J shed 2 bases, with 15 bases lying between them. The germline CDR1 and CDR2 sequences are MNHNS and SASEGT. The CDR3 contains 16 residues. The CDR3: CASSERVGDYTDTQYF. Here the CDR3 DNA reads TGTGCCAGCAGTGAGCGAGTGGGCGACTACACAGATACGCAGTATTTT.

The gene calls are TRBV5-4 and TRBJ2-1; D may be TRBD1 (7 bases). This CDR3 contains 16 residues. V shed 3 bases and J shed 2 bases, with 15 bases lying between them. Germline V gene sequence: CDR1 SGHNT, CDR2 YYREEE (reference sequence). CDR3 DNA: TGTGCCAGCAGCTACCCGGCAGGGGGGACCTACAATGAGCAGTTCTTC. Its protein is CASSYPAGGTYNEQFF.

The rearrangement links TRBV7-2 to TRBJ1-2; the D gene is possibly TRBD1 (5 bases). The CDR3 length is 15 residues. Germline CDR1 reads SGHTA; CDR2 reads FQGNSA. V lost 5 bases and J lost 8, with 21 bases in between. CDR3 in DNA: TGTGCCAGCAGCCAGGGACCGGGAGCCTCCAACGGCTACACCTTC. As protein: CASSQGPGASNGYTF.

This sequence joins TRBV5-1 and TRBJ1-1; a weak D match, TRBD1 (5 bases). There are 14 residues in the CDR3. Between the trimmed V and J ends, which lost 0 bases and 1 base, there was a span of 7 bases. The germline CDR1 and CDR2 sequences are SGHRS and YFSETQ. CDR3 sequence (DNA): TGCGCCAGCAGCTTGGGTGACAGGAACACTGAAGCTTTCTTT. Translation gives CASSLGDRNTEAFF.

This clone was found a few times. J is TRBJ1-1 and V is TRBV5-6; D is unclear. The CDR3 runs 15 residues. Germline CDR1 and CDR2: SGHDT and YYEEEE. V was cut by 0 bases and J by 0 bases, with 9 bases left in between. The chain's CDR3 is CASSLVGLMNTEAFF. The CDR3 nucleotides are TGTGCCAGCAGCTTGGTTGGGCTCATGAACACTGAAGCTTTCTTT.